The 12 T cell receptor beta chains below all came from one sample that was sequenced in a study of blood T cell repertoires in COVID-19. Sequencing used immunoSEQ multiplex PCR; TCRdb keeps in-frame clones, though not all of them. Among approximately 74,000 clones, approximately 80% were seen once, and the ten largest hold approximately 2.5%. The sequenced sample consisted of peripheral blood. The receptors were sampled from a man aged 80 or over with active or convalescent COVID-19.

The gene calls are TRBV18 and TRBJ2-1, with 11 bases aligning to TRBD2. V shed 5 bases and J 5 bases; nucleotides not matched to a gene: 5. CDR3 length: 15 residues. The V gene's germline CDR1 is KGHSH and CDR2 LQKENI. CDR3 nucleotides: TGTGCCAGCTCAAAACTAGCGGGGGAACACAATGAGCAGTTCTTC. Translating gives CASSKLAGEHNEQFF.

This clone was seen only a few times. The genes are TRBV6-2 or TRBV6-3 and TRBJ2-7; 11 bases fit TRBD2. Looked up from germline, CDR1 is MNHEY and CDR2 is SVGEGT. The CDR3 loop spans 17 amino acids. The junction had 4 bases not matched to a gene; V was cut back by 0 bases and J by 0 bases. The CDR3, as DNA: TGTGCCAGCAGTTACTCCGGCCTAGCGGGAGGCTCCTACGAGCAGTACTTC. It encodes CASSYSGLAGGSYEQYF.

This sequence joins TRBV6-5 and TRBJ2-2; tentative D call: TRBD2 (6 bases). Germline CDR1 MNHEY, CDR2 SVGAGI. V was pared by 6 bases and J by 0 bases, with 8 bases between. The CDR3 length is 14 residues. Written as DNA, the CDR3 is TGTGCCAGCAGGGGACTTGCGAACACCGGGGAGCTGTTTTTT. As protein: CASRGLANTGELFF.

The CDR3 reads CASSLAGGRPDTQYF. The DNA of the CDR3 is TGCGCCAGCAGCTTGGCGGGAGGAAGACCAGATACGCAGTATTTT. The V and J genes are TRBV5-1 and TRBJ2-3; the match to TRBD2 covers 7 bases. Germline CDR1 reads SGHRS; CDR2 reads YFSETQ. The CDR3 contains 15 residues. V lost 0 bases, J lost 4 bases, and 5 bases stayed unmatched.

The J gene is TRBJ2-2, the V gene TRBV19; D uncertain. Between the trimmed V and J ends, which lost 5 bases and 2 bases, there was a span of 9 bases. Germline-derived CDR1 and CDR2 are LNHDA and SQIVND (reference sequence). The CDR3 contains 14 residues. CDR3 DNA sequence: TGTGCCAGTAGTCCCACTGGTAACACCGGGGAGCTGTTTTTT. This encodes CASSPTGNTGELFF.

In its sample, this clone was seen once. The CDR3 nucleotides are TGTGCCAGTAGTATCGGAGCGGGGGGTCAAGAGACCCAGTACTTC. Its protein is CASSIGAGGQETQYF. The V and J genes are TRBV19 and TRBJ2-5; 9 bases map to TRBD2. The germline V gene has CDR1 LNHDA and CDR2 SQIVND (reference sequence). CDR3 length: 15 residues. V trimming: 3 bases; J trimming: 2 bases; junction bases outside the gene matches: 4.

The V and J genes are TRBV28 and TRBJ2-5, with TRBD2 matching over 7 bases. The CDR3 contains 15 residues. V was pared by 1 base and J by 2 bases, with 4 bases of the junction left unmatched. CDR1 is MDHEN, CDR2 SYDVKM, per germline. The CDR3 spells CASSLLGGRQETQYF. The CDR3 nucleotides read TGTGCCAGCAGTTTATTGGGGGGGAGGCAAGAGACCCAGTACTTC.

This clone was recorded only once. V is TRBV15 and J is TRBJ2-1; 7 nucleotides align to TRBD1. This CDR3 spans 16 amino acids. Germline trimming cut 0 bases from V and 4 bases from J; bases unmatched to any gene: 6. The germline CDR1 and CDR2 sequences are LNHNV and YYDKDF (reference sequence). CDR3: CATSREGRGMYNEQFF. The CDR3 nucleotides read TGTGCCACCAGCAGAGAAGGCAGGGGGATGTACAATGAGCAGTTCTTC.

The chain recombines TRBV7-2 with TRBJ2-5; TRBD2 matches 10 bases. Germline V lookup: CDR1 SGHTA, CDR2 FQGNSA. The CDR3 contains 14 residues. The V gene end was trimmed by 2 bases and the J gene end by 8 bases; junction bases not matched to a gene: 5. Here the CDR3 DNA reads TGTGCCAGCAGCTTAAATCCTAGCGGGAGAACCCAGTACTTC. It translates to CASSLNPSGRTQYF.

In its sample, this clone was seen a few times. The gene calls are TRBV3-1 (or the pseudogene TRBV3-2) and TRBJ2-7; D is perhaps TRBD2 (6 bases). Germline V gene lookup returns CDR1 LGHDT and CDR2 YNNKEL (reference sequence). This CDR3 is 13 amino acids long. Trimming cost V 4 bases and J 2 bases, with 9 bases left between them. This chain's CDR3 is CASSLSGTYEQYF. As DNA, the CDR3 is TGTGCCAGCAGCCTTAGCGGAACCTACGAGCAGTACTTC.

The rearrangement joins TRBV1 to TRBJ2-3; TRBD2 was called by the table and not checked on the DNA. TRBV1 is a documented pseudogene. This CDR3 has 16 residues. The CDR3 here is CTSSQVPSASTDTQYF. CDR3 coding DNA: TGCACCAGCAGCCAAGTACCTAGCGCTAGCACAGATACGCAGTATTTT.

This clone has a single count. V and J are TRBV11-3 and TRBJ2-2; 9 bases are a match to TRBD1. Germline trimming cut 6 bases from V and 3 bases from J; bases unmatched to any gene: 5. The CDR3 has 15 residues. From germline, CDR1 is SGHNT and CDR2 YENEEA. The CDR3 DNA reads TGTGCCAGCAGTCTCAGGACAGGGGACACCGGGGAGCTGTTTTTT. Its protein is CASSLRTGDTGELFF. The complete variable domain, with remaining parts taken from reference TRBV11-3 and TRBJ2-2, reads EAGVVQSPRYKIIEKKQPVAFWCNPISGHNTLYWYLQNLGQGPELLIRYENEEAVDDSQLPKDRFSAERLKGVDSTLKIQPAELGDSAVYLCASSLRTGDTGELFFGEGSRLTVL.